The clone carrying this T cell receptor beta chain was seen only once. The CDR3 loop spans 17 amino acids. V trimming: 4 bases; J trimming: 1 base; junction bases outside the gene matches: 7. Germline V CDR1 and CDR2: SGHRS, YFSETQ. TCRdb's copy holds only in-frame clones and misses some; the assay was immunoSEQ multiplex PCR. The table shows 2 million to 2.5 million clones, with roughly 93% occurring only once. This sample stems from a study of shared clonotypes between healthy human individuals. V is TRBV5-1 and J is TRBJ2-3, with 12 positions matching TRBD2. The sequence derives from a man aged 18-30 years in good health. Some clones in this sample may be carry-over from other donors' samples. The sequencing input was naive CD4+ T cells from PBMCs. Described subset: CD45RA+ positively selected. The CDR3 region has the DNA TGCGCCAGCAGCGGGCGACTAGCGGGAGTGGGCACAGATACGCAGTATTTT. Translating it yields CASSGRLAGVGTDTQYF.